A selection of T cell receptor beta chains follows, all from one sample in a study of shared clonotypes between healthy human individuals. Generated by immunoSEQ multiplex PCR, the TCRdb table keeps only in-frame clones and is missing some. The sample holds 950,000 to 1,100,000 clones, approximately 80% seen once. The sequencing input was memory CD4+ T cells from PBMCs. These receptors came from a man younger than 35 in good health. Some clones in this sample may be carry-over from other donors' samples. Each CDR3 is given with its conserved first and last residue. Only part of the rows carry a size: once, few, many, or a class if the clone is expanded.

v_call clone_size cdr3_aa
TRBV10-3 - CAISDSPSGSYEQYF
TRBV18 - CASSPGLNNEQFF
TRBV4-3 - CASSQDPQHSYEQYF
TRBV10-3 once CATQTIMGSRSGNTIYF
TRBV6-1 - CASKGSDRQPQHF
TRBV27 once CASSFSGRAQNIQYF
TRBV2 - CASSQAAGAGEAFF
TRBV10-2 - CASSERTRIALNEQFF
TRBV18 - CASSPIGGDREPQYF
TRBV18 - CASSHAQGNTGELFF
TRBV20-1 once CSALEDTGQYF
TRBV28 - CASTPHGGNTIYF
TRBV29-1 - CSVREGDSSSYEQYF
TRBV9 - CASSPQGGGYTF
TRBV10-3 - CATMLSGSYEQYF
TRBV7-2 - CASSHTTYEQYF
TRBV9 - CASSAGGLVGDTQYF
TRBV27 - CASSFQAPYTEAFF
TRBV7-2 many CASSTTSGSLYEQYF
TRBV5-1 once CASRRGQGSYNEQFF
TRBV6-1 - CASSKTDPYGYTF
TRBV11-2 - CASSLDGSEQFF
TRBV6-5 once CASTQQNEQYF
TRBV28 - CASSSSRLYGYTF
TRBV11-2 - CASSFRSAYEQYF
TRBV7-6 - CASSLGRASGANVLTF
TRBV7-2 - CASSPSFNADTQYF
TRBV29-1 - CSVEGQTDYEQYF
TRBV18 once CASSLLAGGNYEQYF
TRBV7-2 - CASSPNRGGTQETQYF
TRBV5-1 - CASSFLGTVSSGNTIYF
TRBV20-1 - CSASPSETQYF
TRBV2 - CASSDRGPDTQYF
TRBV30 few CAWSQGQLNEKLFF
TRBV7-9 - CASSPGQSTDTQYF
TRBV7-3 - CASSPLRTSGSAHEQFF
TRBV28 - CASNPQRGGNYGYTF
TRBV5-5 once CASSFSRGSSYNEQFF
TRBV2 few CASSPGRPNQPQHF
TRBV28 - CASITPEGYQPQHF
TRBV11-2 - CASSLGLLAGEQFF
TRBV7-3 - CANSLGAELGGYTF
TRBV27 - CASSFVLGDTEAFF